The T cell receptor beta chain described here comes from a study of Tregs in tolerant kidney transplant recipients. Clones were sequenced by immunoSEQ multiplex PCR, and TCRdb holds only the in-frame ones, with some missing. Here the sample spans more than 60,000 clones, 95% to 98% being singletons. From germline, CDR1 is SGDLS and CDR2 YYNGEE. The CDR3 has 15 residues. The clonotype comes from a human donor who received a combined kidney and bone marrow transplant. Here the sequenced sample was CD4+ T cells from blood, taken before the transplant. The chain links TRBV9 to TRBJ2-5; a weak D match, TRBD2 (6 bases). The J call may be mistaken, given a closer DNA end match to TRBJ2-7. CDR3 in amino acids: CASSVYPGLAYEQYF. The CDR3 region has the DNA TGTGCCAGCAGCGTGTACCCGGGACTCGCCTACGAGCAGTACTTC.